This T cell receptor beta chain was retrieved from a study of shared clonotypes between healthy human individuals. Each replicate PCR on the sorted subsets used about 0.2 ug DNA (approximately 33,000 T cell genomes). Sequencing used immunoSEQ multiplex PCR; TCRdb keeps in-frame clones, though not all of them. Found here are 2 million to 2.5 million clones, 80% to 95% of them singletons; the top ten hold approximately 0.4%. The germline V and J ends were trimmed by 6 bases and 2 bases, with 10 bases remaining between them. Looked up from germline, CDR1 is MDHEN and CDR2 is SYDVKM. The CDR3 has 13 amino acids.

The origin of this receptor is a man between 18 and 35 years old in good health. Some clones in this sample may be carry-over from other donors' samples. This rearrangement joins TRBV28 to TRBJ2-5; no definite D call. Sequenced sample: naive CD4+ T cells from PBMCs. Specified subset: CD45RA+ positively selected. The chain's CDR3 is CASRTAWQETQYF. Written as DNA, the CDR3 is TGTGCCAGCAGAACGGCATGGCAAGAGACCCAGTACTTC.